This is a list of T cell receptor beta chains from one sample in a study of CD8+ T cells in alopecia areata. This table comes from immunoSEQ multiplex PCR, and its TCRdb copy is limited to in-frame clones, with some not included. The sample has a few hundred thousand clones, roughly two fifths seen once. The material was CD4+ T cells sorted from blood, obtained at roughly week 38, from a patient treated with tofacitinib. All receptors derive from a human donor with alopecia areata. Each CDR3 is given with its conserved first and last residue. The D gene is left open where the match is weak. Rows give clone size only sometimes, using once, few, many, or a class for an expanded clone.

v_gene	d_gene	abundance	j_gene	CDR3nt	CDR3aa
TRBV5-1	-	-	TRBJ2-1	TGCGCCAGCAGAAATACTAGCTCTGAGCAGTTCTTC	CASRNTSSEQFF
TRBV7-9	-	-	TRBJ2-6	TGTGCCAGCAGCTTAGGCCAGGAAAGCTCTGGGGCCAACGTCCTGACTTTC	CASSLGQESSGANVLTF
TRBV2	-	few	TRBJ2-1	TGTGCCAGCAGTGACAGACCCCCGGGGGAGCAGTTCTTC	CASSDRPPGEQFF
TRBV7-2	TRBD1	-	TRBJ1-5	TGTGCCAGCAGCTTAGCTTTGGGACAGAGCAATCAGCCCCAGCATTTT	CASSLALGQSNQPQHF
TRBV11-2	-	few	TRBJ2-1	TGTGCCAGCAGCTTATCGAGGCCCTCCTACAATGAGCAGTTCTTC	CASSLSRPSYNEQFF
TRBV28	-	few	TRBJ2-1	TGTGCCAGCAGTTCGACAGGTTCCTCCTACAATGAGCAGTTCTTC	CASSSTGSSYNEQFF
TRBV30	-	-	TRBJ1-5	TGTGCCTGGAGTGGGGATTTAGGGAATCAGCCCCAGCATTTT	CAWSGDLGNQPQHF
TRBV18	-	few	TRBJ1-1	TGTGCCAGCTCCCCCCTTAGGGGGAACCCTGAAGCTTTCTTT	CASSPLRGNPEAFF
TRBV10-3	TRBD1	-	TRBJ1-1	TGTGCCATCAGTGTCAACCAGGGGGCTGAAGCTTTCTTT	CAISVNQGAEAFF
TRBV7-2	-	-	TRBJ2-5	TGTGCCAGCAGCTTCGGACTGGGGAGGTTAGGGACCCAGTACTTC	CASSFGLGRLGTQYF
TRBV30	-	-	TRBJ1-5	TGTGCCTGGAGAGGGGGATTCAATCAGCCCCAGCATTTT	CAWRGGFNQPQHF
TRBV7-7	-	many	TRBJ2-5	TGTGCCAGCAGCGTGACAGCCCAAGAGACCCAGTACTTC	CASSVTAQETQYF